This T cell receptor beta chain stems from a study of identifying expanded T cells in peripheral blood. The CDR3 loop spans 13 amino acids. Germline CDR1 KGHSH, CDR2 LQKENI. Trimming left V 3 bases short and J 2 bases short, with 5 bases between. This table comes from immunoSEQ multiplex PCR, and its TCRdb copy is limited to in-frame clones, with some not included. The table shows approximately 85,000 clones, with more than 75% occurring only once. This sequence originates from a person between 18 and 75 years old in good health. The gene calls are TRBV18 and TRBJ1-3; D gene ambiguous. Sequencing input: blood. The CDR3 here is CASSPAAGNTIYF. The CDR3 DNA follows: TGTGCCAGCTCACCGGCGGCTGGAAACACCATATATTTT.